This T cell receptor beta chain was identified during a study of T-cell memory formation after mild COVID-19. General study findings and limits: Shrinking CD4+ clones were chiefly CM and EM; CD8+ ones were chiefly EMRA.

This clonotype has just a few counts. The antigen is unknown. One entry per CDR3 protein, called by TCRdb with MiXCR from the 5' RACE reads. The sample lists 350,000 or so distinct CDR3 sequences, 20% to 25% occurring once. This CDR3 spans 16 amino acids. CDR1 and CDR2 from the germline V gene are KGHDR and SFDVKD. V was pared by 0 bases and J by 2 bases, with 12 bases between. Material: PBMCs or a T cell subset sorted from them (not recorded which). This chain links TRBV24-1 with TRBJ2-5; TRBD1 might be the D (6 bases). The sequence was obtained from an adult woman who had mild COVID-19 (a few samples of this study predate the infection). Cell type and time point are not known. The CDR3 region is CATSDLLLGGQETQYF. CDR3 DNA: TGTGCCACCAGTGATTTGCTCCTAGGGGGACAAGAGACCCAGTACTTC.